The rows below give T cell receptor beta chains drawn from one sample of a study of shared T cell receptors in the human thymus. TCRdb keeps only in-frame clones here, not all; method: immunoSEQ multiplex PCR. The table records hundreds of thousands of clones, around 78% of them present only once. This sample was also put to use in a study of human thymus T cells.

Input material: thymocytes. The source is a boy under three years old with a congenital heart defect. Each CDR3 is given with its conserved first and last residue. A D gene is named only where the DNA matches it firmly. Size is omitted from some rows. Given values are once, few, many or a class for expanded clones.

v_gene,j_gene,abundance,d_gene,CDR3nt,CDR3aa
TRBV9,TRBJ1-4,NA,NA,TGTGCCAGCAGCGTATCCAGTGCAACTAATGAAAAACTGTTTTTT,CASSVSSATNEKLFF
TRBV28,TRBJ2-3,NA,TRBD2,TGTGCCAGCAGTCCGAGGGGTGGGAGGGCCACAGATACGCAGTATTTT,CASSPRGGRATDTQYF
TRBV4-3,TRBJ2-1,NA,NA,TGCGCCAGCAGCCAAGATAGCGGAAGCTCCTACAATGAGCAGTTCTTC,CASSQDSGSSYNEQFF
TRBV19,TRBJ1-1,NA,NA,TGTGCCAGTAGTATCGGTACAGGGTGCGCTTTCTTT,CASSIGTGCAFF
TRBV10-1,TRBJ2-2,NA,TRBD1,TGCGCCAGCAGAGAGGGGGCCGACACCGGGGAGCTGTTTTTT,CASREGADTGELFF
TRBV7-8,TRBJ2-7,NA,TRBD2,TGTGCCAGCAGCCGCATTTTAGACTCTGGGGGACTAGCGGGAGCCAGGACCTACGAGCAGTACTTC,CASSRILDSGGLAGARTYEQYF
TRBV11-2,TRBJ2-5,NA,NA,TGTGCCAGCAGCTTAGATTTGTCGGCCCTGGGGGGAGCCCAGTACTTC,CASSLDLSALGGAQYF
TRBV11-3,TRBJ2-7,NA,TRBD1,TGTGCCAGCAGCTTAGATCCAGGGGGAGAGGACTACGAGCAGTACTTC,CASSLDPGGEDYEQYF
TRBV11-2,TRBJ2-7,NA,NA,TGTGCCAGCAGCTTAGACGGCCCCGGACAGCTAAGCTCCTACGAGCAGTACTTC,CASSLDGPGQLSSYEQYF
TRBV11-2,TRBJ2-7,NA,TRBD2,TGTGCCAGCAGCCCCGGGGGCGGGAGGGCCTGCGAGCAGTACTTC,CASSPGGGRACEQYF
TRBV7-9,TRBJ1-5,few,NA,TGTGCCAGCAGCGACGGGACACCGGGCGGTCAGCCCCAGCATTTT,CASSDGTPGGQPQHF
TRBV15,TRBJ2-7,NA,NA,TGTGCCACCAGAGAGGAGCGGGAACCAATAGGGGGGGAGTACTTC,CATREEREPIGGEYF
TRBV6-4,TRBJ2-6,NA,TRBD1,TGTGCCAGCAGTTTGGGACAGGGGGCAACTGGGGCCAACGTCCTGACTTTC,CASSLGQGATGANVLTF
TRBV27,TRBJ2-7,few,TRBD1,TGTGCCAGCAGTTCCCGACCTGGGACAGGGGGGAACTACGAGCAGTACTTC,CASSSRPGTGGNYEQYF
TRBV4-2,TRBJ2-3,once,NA,TGTGCCAGCAGCCAAGGGGGGATCTCGGGAGCTACGCAGTATTTT,CASSQGGISGATQYF
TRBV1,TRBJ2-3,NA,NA,TGCACCAGCAGCCAAACTCAGGGGGCTACAGATACGCAGTATTTT,CTSSQTQGATDTQYF
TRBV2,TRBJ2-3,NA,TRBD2,TGTGCCAGCAGTGAGCCTAGCGGGACCTTCACAGATACGCAGTATTTT,CASSEPSGTFTDTQYF
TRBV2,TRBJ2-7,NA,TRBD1,TGTGCCAGCAGTCACCCAAAGGGACAGTTCTCCTACGAGCAGTACTTC,CASSHPKGQFSYEQYF
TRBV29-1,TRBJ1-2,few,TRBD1,TGCAGCGTTGGGGGGGACAGGGGAAGTCGTAGCTATGGCTACACCTTC,CSVGGDRGSRSYGYTF
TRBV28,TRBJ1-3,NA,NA,TGTGCCAGTCTATTACAGGGCGACGGAAACACCATATATTTT,CASLLQGDGNTIYF
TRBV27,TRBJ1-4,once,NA,TGTGCCAGCAGTTTACCGTACTCTTTTGGGGTCAGGGCCTCTAATGAAAAACTGTTTTTT,CASSLPYSFGVRASNEKLFF
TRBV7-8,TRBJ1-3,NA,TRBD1,TGTGCTTCGCAGGGGGAAGGAAACACCATATATTTT,CASQGEGNTIYF
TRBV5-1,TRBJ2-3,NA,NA,TGCGCCAGCAGCTTGGTGGGGGCCCCGCGGCGAGATACGCAGTATTTT,CASSLVGAPRRDTQYF
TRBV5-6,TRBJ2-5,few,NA,TGTGCCAGCAGCTTCGGTAGAAAGACCCAGTACTTC,CASSFGRKTQYF
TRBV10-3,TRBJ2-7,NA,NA,TGTGCCATCAGTGAGGGGAGTGGGTACGAGCAGTACTTC,CAISEGSGYEQYF
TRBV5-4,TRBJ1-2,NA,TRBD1,TGTGCCAGCAGCTTCCGGGACAGGGGCTATGGCTACACCTTC,CASSFRDRGYGYTF
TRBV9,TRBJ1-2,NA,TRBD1,TGTGCCAGCAGCGTAGGACAGGGTGGTGGCTACACCTTC,CASSVGQGGGYTF
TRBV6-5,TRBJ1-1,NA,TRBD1,TGTGCCAGCAGGGGCGGACAGGGAAGCACTGAAGCTTTCTTT,CASRGGQGSTEAFF
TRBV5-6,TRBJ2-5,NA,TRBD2,TGTGCCAGCAGCTTGTTGAGACTAGCGGGACAAGAGACCCAGTACTTC,CASSLLRLAGQETQYF
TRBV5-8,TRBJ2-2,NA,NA,TGTGCCAGCAGCTCCCGGGACTCCCCACCCAACACCGGGGAGCTGTTTTTT,CASSSRDSPPNTGELFF